This T cell receptor (beta chain) is drawn from a study of post-analysis software for immune sequencing data. Study information: Relapsing-remitting, secondary progressive and progressive-relapsing multiple sclerosis courses were included. General study results and limits: Significantly lower normalized Chao1 diversity was seen in multiple sclerosis patients than in controls.

The TCR beta cDNA libraries carried unique molecular identifiers. One entry per CDR3 protein results from TCRdb running MiXCR on the PCR reads. The sample holds 450,000 or so distinct CDR3 sequences, under 55% seen once. On this clonotype: Its antigen is not known.

The TCR sequence derives from a girl aged 5 to 17 with multiple sclerosis. Sequences were obtained from blood.

In nucleotides, the CDR3 is TGTGCCAGCAGCTTAGCGACGGGGACAGAGAAGCAGTTCTTC. Translated, it gives CASSLATGTEKQFF. The chain recombines TRBV7-8 with TRBJ2-1, with 7 bases aligning to TRBD1. The CDR3 runs 14 residues. Germline CDR1 SGHVS, CDR2 FQNEAQ. V was clipped by 0 bases and J by 11 bases; unmatched bases: 7.